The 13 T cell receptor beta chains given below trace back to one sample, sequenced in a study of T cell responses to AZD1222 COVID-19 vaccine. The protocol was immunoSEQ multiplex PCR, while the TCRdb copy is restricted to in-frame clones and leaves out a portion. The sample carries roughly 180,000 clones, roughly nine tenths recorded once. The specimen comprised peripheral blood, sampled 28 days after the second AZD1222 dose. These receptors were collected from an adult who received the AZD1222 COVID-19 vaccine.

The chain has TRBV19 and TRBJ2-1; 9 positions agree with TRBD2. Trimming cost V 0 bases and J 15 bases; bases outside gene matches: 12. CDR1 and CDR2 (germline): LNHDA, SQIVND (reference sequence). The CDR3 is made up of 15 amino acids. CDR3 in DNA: TGTGCCAGTAGTATAGATCTGAGGTCTAGCGGGAATTTGTTCTTC. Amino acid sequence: CASSIDLRSSGNLFF.

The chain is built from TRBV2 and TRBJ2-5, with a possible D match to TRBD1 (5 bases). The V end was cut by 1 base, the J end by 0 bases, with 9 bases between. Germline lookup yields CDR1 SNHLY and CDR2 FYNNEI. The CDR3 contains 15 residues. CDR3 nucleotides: TGTGCCAGCAGTGAAGACAGGTTGTACCAAGAGACCCAGTACTTC. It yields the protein CASSEDRLYQETQYF.

The CDR3 DNA follows: TGTGCCAGCAGCTTAGCGCACGGCGGTTTGTCCTACGAGCAGTACTTC. Translating it yields CASSLAHGGLSYEQYF. The chain employs TRBV7-2 and TRBJ2-7; D uncertain. The V end was cut by 0 bases, the J end by 1 base, with 13 bases between. Germline loops: CDR1 SGHTA, CDR2 FQGNSA. The CDR3 consists of 16 residues.

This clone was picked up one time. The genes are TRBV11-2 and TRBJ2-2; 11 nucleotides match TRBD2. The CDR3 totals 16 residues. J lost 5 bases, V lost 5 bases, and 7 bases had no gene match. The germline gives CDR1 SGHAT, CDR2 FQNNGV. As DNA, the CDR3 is TGTGCCAGCAGCCTTGGACTAGCGGGTCTGACCGGGGAGCTGTTTTTT. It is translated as CASSLGLAGLTGELFF.

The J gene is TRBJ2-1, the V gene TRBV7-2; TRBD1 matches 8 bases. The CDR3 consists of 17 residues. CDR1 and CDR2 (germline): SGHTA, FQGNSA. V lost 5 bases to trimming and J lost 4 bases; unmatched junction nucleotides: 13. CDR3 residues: CASSPLILDRAYNEQFF. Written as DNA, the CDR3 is TGTGCCAGCAGCCCCCTCATTTTGGACAGGGCATACAATGAGCAGTTCTTC. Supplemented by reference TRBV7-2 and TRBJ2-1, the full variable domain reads GAGVSQSPSNKVTEKGKDVELRCDPISGHTALYWYRQSLGQGLEFLIYFQGNSAPDKSGLPSDRFSAERTGGSVSTLTIQRTQQEDSAVYLCASSPLILDRAYNEQFFGPGTRLTVL.

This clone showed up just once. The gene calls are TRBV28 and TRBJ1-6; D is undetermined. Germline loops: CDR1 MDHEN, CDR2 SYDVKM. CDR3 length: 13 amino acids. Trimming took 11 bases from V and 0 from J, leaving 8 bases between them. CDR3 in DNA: TGTGCCTCTTTGAGCTCCTATAATTCACCCCTCCACTTT. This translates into CASLSSYNSPLHF.

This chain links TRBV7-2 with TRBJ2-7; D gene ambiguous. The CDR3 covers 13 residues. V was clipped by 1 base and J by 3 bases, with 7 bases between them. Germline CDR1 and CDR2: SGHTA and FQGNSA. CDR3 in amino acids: CASSLGWFYEQYF. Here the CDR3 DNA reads TGTGCCAGCAGCTTAGGTTGGTTCTACGAGCAGTACTTC.

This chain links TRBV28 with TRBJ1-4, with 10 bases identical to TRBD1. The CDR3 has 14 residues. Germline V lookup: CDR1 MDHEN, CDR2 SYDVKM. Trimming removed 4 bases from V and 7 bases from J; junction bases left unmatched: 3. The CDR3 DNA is TGTGCCAGCAGTTCCGACAGGGGGCGTGAAAAACTGTTTTTT. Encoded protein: CASSSDRGREKLFF.

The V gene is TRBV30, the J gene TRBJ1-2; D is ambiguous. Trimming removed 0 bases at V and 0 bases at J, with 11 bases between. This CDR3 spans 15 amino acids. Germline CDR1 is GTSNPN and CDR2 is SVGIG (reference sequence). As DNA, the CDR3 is TGTGCCTGGAGTGTAACCCAGCGAGCTAACTATGGCTACACCTTC. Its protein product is CAWSVTQRANYGYTF.

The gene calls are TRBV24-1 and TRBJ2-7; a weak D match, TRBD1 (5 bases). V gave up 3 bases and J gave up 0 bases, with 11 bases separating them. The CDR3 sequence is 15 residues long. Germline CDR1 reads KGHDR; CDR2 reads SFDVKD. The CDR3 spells CATSDPREPSYEQYF. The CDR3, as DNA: TGTGCCACCAGTGATCCCAGGGAACCCTCCTACGAGCAGTACTTC.

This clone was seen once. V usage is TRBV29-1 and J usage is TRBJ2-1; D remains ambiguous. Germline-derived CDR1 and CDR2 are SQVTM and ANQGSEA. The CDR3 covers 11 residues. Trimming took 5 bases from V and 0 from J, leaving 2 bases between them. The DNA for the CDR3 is TGCAGCGTTAGCTCCTACAATGAGCAGTTCTTC. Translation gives CSVSSYNEQFF.

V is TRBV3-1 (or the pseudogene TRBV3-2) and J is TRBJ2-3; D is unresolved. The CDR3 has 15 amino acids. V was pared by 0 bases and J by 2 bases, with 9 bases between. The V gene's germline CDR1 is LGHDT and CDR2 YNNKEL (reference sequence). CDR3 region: CASSQEGSPTDTQYF. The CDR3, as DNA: TGTGCCAGCAGCCAAGAAGGTAGCCCCACAGATACGCAGTATTTT.

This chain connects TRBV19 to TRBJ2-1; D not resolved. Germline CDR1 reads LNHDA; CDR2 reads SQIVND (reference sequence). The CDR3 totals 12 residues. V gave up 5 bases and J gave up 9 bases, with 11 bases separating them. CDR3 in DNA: TGTGCCAGTAGTTTTGGGGTTCGTGAGCAGTTCTTC. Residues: CASSFGVREQFF.